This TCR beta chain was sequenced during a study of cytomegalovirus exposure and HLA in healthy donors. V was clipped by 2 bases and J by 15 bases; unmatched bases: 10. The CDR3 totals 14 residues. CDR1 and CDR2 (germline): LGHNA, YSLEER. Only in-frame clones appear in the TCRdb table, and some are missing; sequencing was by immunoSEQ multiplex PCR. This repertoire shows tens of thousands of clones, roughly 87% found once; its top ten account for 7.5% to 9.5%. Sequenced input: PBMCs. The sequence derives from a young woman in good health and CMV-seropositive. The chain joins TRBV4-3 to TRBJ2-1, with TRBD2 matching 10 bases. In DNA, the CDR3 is TGCGCCAGCAGCCAATCGATAGCGGGGGGCCCGACGTTCTTC. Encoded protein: CASSQSIAGGPTFF.